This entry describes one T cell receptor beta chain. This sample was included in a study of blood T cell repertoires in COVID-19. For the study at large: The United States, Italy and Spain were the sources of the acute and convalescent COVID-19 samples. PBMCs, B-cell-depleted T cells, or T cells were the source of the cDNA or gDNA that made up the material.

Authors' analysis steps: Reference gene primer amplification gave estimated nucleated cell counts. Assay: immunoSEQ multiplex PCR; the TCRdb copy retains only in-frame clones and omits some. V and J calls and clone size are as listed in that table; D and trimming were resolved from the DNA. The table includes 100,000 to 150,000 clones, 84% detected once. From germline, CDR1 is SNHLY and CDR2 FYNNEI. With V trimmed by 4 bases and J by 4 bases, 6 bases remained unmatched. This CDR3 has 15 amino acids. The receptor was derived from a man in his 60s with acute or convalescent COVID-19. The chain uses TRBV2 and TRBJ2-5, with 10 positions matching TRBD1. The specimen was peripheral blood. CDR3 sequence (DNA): TGTGCCAGCAGTGGCGGGACAGGGGTTGGAGAGACCCAGTACTTC. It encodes CASSGGTGVGETQYF.